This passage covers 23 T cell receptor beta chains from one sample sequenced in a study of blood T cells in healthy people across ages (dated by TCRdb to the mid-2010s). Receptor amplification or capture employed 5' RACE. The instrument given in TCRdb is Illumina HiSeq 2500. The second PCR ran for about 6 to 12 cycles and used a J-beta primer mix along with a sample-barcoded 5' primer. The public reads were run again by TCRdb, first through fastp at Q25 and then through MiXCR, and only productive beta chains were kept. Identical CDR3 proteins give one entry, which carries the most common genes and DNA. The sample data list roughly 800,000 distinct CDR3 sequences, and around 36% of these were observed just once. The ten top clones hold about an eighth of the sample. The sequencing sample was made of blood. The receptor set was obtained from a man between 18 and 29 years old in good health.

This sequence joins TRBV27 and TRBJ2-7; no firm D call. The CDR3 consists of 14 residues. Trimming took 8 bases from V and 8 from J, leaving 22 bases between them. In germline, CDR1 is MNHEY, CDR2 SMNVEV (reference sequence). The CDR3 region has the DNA TGTGCCAGCTTAACATCGTCCCTTCCCCATCAGCAGTACTTC. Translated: CASLTSSLPHQQYF.

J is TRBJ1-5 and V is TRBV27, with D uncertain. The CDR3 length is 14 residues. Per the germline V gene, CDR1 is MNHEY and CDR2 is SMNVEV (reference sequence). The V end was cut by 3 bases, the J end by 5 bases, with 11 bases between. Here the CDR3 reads CASSFSNGYQPQHF. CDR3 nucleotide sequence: TGTGCCAGCAGTTTCAGTAACGGGTATCAGCCCCAGCATTTT.

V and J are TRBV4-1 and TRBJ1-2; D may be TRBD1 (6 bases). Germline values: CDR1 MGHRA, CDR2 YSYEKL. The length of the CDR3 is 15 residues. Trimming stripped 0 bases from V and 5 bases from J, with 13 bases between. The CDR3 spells CASSQDRGAGYGYTF. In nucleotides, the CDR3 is TGCGCCAGCAGCCAAGATAGGGGGGCAGGTTATGGCTACACCTTC.

CDR3 DNA sequence: TGTGCCAGCAGAGACAGGGTGACGGAAGCTTTCTTT. This sequence encodes CASRDRVTEAFF. The V and J genes are TRBV12-3 or TRBV12-4 and TRBJ1-1; TRBD1 aligns across 7 bases. The CDR3 covers 12 residues. Losses at the gene ends were 6 bases for V and 8 bases for J; bases not matched to a gene: 6.

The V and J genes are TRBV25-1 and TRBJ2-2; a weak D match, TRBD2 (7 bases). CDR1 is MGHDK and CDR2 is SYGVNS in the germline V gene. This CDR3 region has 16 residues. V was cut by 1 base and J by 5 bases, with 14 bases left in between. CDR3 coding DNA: TGTGCCAGCAGTGAATTCGAGGGGGGGAGAACCGGGGAGCTGTTTTTT. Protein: CASSEFEGGRTGELFF.

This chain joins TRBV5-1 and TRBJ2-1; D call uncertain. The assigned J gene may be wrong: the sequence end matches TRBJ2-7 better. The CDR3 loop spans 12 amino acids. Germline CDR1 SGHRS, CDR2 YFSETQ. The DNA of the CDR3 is TGCGCCAGCAGCCCCAGGTACAATGAGCAGTACTTC. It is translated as CASSPRYNEQYF.

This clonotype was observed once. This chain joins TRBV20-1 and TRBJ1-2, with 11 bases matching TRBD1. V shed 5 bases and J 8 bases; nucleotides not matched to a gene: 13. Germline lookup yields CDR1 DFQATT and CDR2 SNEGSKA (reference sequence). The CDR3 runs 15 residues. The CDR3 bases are TGCAGTGCTGGAGGAAGGACAGGGGGCTTTAGAGGCTACACCTTC. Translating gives CSAGGRTGGFRGYTF.

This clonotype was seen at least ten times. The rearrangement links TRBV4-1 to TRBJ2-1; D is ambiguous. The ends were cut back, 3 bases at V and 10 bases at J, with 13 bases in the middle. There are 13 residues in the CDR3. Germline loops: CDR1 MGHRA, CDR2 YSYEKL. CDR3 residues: CASSHPLTVEQFF. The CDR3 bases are TGCGCCAGCAGCCACCCTTTGACGGTCGAGCAGTTCTTC.

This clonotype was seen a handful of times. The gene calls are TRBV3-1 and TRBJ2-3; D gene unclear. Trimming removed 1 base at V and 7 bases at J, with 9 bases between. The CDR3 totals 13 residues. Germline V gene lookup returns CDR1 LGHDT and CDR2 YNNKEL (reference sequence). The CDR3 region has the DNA TGTGCCAGCAGCCAAGGACGTCACTATACGCAGTATTTT. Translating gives CASSQGRHYTQYF.

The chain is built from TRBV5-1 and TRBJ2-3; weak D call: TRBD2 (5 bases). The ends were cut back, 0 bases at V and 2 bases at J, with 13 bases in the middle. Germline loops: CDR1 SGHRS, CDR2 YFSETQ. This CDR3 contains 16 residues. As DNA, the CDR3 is TGCGCCAGCAGCTTGGAGGCCGACTATTCCACAGATACGCAGTATTTT. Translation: CASSLEADYSTDTQYF.

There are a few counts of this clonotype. CDR3 region: CASSTHAQWRGSTGELFF. CDR3 nucleotide sequence: TGTGCCAGCAGCACACACGCACAGTGGCGGGGGAGCACCGGGGAGCTGTTTTTT. The chain has TRBV7-2 and TRBJ2-2, with 7 bases lining up with TRBD2. This CDR3 comprises 18 residues. Germline V lookup: CDR1 SGHTA, CDR2 FQGNSA. V shed 5 bases and J 4 bases; nucleotides not matched to a gene: 16.

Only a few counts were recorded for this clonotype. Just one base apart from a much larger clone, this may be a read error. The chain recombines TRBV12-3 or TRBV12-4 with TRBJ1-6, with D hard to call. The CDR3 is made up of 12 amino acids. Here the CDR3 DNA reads TGTGCCAGCAGTTTAGGCCCTTCACCCCCCCACTTT. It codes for CASSLGPSPPHF.

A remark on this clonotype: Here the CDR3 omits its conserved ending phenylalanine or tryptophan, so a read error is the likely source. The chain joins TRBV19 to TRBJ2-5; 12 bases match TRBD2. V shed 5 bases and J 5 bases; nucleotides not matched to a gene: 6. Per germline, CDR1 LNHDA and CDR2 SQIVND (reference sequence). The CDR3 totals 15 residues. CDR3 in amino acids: CASSPRLAGEETQYS. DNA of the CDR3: TGTGCCAGTAGTCCCCGACTAGCGGGGGAGGAGACCCAGTACTCC.

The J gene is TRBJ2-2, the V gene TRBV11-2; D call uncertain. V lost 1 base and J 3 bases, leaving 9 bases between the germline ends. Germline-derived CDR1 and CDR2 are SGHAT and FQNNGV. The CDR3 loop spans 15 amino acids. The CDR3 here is CASSLGMLDTGELFF. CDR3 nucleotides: TGTGCCAGCAGCTTAGGGATGCTAGACACCGGGGAGCTGTTTTTT.

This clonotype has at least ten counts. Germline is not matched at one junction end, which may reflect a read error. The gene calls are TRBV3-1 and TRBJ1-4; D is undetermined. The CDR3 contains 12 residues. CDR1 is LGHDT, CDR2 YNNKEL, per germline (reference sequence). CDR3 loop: CASSQGGEKLFF. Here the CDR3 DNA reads TGCGCCAGCAGCCAAGGAGGGGAAAAACTGTTTTTT.

CDR3 bases: TGTGCCAGTAGTACCCTGCCCACAGATACGCAGTATTTT. It is translated as CASSTLPTDTQYF. The genes are TRBV19 and TRBJ2-3, with D unclear. Trimming left V 4 bases short and J 2 bases short, with 7 bases between. Germline V gene lookup returns CDR1 LNHDA and CDR2 SQIVND (reference sequence). This CDR3 has 13 amino acids.

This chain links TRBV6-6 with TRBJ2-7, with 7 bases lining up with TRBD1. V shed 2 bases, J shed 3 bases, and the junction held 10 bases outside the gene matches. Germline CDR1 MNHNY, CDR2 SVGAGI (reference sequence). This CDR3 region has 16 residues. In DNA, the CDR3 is TGTGCCAGCAGTTACGGGGGACAGCGAAGGTACTACGAGCAGTACTTC. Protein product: CASSYGGQRRYYEQYF.

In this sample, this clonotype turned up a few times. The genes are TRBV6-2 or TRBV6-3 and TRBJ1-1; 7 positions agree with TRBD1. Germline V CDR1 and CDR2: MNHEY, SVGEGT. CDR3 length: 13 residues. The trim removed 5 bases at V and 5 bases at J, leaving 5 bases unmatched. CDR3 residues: CASSRRGATEAFF. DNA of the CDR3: TGTGCCAGCAGTCGCAGGGGGGCAACTGAAGCTTTCTTT.

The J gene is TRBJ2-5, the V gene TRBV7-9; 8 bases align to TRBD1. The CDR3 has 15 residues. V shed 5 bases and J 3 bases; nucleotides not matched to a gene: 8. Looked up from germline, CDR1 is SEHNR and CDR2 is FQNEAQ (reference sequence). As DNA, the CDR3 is TGTGCCAGCAGCGGACGGACAGGGAGAGAAGAGACCCAGTACTTC. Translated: CASSGRTGREETQYF.

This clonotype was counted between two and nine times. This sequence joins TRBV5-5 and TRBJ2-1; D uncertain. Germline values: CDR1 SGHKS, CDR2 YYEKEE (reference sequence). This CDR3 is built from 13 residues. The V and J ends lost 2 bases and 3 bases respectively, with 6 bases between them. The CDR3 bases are TGTGCCAGCAGCTTTGGGTACTACAATGAGCAGTTCTTC. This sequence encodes CASSFGYYNEQFF.

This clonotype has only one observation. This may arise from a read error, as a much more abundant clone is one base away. This CDR3 reads CASSLVGEDTDTQYF. The CDR3 DNA reads TGTGCCAGCAGTTTAGTGGGGGAGGACACAGATACGCAGTATTTT. The chain carries TRBV28 and TRBJ2-3; D perhaps matches TRBD2 (6 bases). V lost 2 bases to trimming and J lost 2 bases, with 11 bases between them. Germline values: CDR1 MDHEN, CDR2 SYDVKM. The CDR3 length is 15 residues.

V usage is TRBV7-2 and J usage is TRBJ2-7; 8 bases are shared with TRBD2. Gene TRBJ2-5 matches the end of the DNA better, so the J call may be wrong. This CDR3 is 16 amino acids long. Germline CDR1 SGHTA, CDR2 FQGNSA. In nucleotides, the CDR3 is TGTGCCAGCAGCTTTCGTAGCGGGGTGTACCAAGAGACCCAGTACTTC. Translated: CASSFRSGVYQETQYF.

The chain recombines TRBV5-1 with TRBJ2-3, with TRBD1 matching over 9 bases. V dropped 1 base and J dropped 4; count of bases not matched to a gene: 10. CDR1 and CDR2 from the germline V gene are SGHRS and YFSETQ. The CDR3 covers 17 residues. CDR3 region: CASSLTPGTGTADTQYF. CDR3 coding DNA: TGCGCCAGCAGCTTGACCCCCGGGACAGGGACCGCAGATACGCAGTATTTT.